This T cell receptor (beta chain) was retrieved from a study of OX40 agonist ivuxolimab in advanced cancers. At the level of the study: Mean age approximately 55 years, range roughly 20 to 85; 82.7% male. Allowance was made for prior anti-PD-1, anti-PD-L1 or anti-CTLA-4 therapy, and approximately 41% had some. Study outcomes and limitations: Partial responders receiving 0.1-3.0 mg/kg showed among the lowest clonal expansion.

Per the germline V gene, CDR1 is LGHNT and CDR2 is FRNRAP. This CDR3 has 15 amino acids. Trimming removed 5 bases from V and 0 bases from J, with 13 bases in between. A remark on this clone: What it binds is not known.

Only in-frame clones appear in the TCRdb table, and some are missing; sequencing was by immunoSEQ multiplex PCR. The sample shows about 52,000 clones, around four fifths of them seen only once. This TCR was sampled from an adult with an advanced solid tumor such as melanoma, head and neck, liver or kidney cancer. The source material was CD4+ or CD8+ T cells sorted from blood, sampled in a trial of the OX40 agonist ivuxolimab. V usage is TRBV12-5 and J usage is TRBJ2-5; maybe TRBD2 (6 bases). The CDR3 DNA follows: TGTGCTAGTGGTGGAGGGACCGTTTACCAAGAGACCCAGTACTTC. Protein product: CASGGGTVYQETQYF.